These T cell receptor beta chains were read from a single sample in a study of post-analysis software for immune sequencing data. Using its own MiXCR run on the PCR reads, TCRdb lists one record per CDR3 protein. Of around 500,000 distinct CDR3 sequences in the sample, about a third were seen once. The sample taken for sequencing was blood. The receptors shown here come from a girl between 2 and 17 years old with multiple sclerosis. Each CDR3 is given with its conserved first and last residue. D genes are given only for firm matches. Clone sizes are given selectively: once, few, many, or a class where the clone is expanded.

j_call | cdr3_length | clone_size | v_call | d_call | cdr3_aa | cdr3_nt
TRBJ2-4 | 13 | - | TRBV20-1 | - | CSATTQFPGEQYF | TGCAGTGCTACTACCCAATTCCCGGGTGAGCAGTACTTC
TRBJ2-1 | 15 | - | TRBV5-5 | TRBD1 | CASRPDRGWSETQFF | TGTGCCAGCAGACCTGACAGGGGATGGAGTGAGACCCAGTTCTTC
TRBJ2-1 | 18 | - | TRBV7-9 | TRBD2 | CASSTGLAGGGPHNEQFF | TGTGCCAGCAGCACGGGACTAGCGGGGGGGGGGCCTCACAATGAGCAGTTCTTC
TRBJ1-5 | 15 | - | TRBV12-3/TRBV12-4 | - | CASSWGLLGNQPQHF | TGTGCCAGCAGTTGGGGACTCCTTGGGAATCAGCCCCAGCATTTT
TRBJ2-5 | 13 | - | TRBV15 | - | CATSPGTWGTQYF | TGTGCCACCAGCCCCGGGACATGGGGGACCCAGTACTTC
TRBJ1-2 | 12 | few | TRBV14 | - | CASSHNAYGYTF | TGTGCCAGCAGCCACAACGCCTATGGCTACACCTTC
TRBJ1-6 | 14 | few | TRBV7-8 | - | CASSLLGLNSPLHF | TGTGCCAGCAGCTTATTGGGTCTTAATTCACCCCTCCACTTT
TRBJ1-1 | 16 | - | TRBV12-3/TRBV12-4 | TRBD1 | CASNADRGGLNTEAFF | TGTGCCAGCAACGCGGACAGGGGAGGCCTGAACACTGAAGCTTTCTTT
TRBJ2-2 | 13 | few | TRBV12-3/TRBV12-4 | - | CASSFWDTGELFF | TGTGCCAGCAGTTTCTGGGACACCGGGGAGCTGTTTTTT
TRBJ1-1 | 14 | few | TRBV5-1 | - | CASSRQVSNTEAFF | TGCGCCAGCAGCAGACAGGTTTCGAACACTGAAGCTTTCTTT
TRBJ2-6 | 16 | - | TRBV20-1 | TRBD2 | CSAPLAGSGGANVLTF | TGCAGTGCCCCCCTAGCGGGGTCGGGAGGGGCCAACGTCCTGACTTTC
TRBJ2-5 | 15 | - | TRBV5-5 | TRBD2 | CASRPALAGAETQYF | TGTGCCAGCAGGCCCGCACTAGCGGGGGCAGAGACCCAGTACTTC
TRBJ2-6 | 15 | once | TRBV11-2 | - | CASNHLFSGANVLTF | TGTGCCAGCAACCACCTTTTCTCTGGGGCCAACGTCCTGACTTTC
TRBJ2-3 | 14 | few | TRBV20-1 | TRBD1 | CSAYPPDRAHTQYF | TGCAGTGCTTACCCACCCGACAGGGCCCATACGCAGTATTTT
TRBJ2-1 | 13 | few | TRBV10-2 | - | CASRELVANEQFF | TGCGCCAGCAGGGAACTAGTGGCCAATGAGCAGTTCTTC
TRBJ2-3 | 15 | - | TRBV10-3 | TRBD2 | CAIRTTSGGTDTQYF | TGTGCCATCAGGACGACTAGCGGGGGCACAGATACGCAGTATTTT
TRBJ1-5 | 14 | few | TRBV27 | - | CASSSNSGGQPQHF | TGTGCCAGCAGTTCAAACTCTGGGGGTCAGCCCCAGCATTTT
TRBJ2-1 | 15 | few | TRBV5-6 | TRBD1 | CASSVRQGLMDEQFF | TGTGCCAGCAGCGTTAGACAGGGGCTGATGGATGAGCAGTTCTTC
TRBJ1-1 | 11 | - | TRBV7-3 | - | CASSLTGQAFF | TGTGCCAGCAGCTTAACAGGGCAAGCTTTCTTT
TRBJ1-5 | 15 | - | TRBV20-1 | - | CSARGRVRSNQPQHF | TGCAGTGCTAGAGGGAGGGTACGTAGCAATCAGCCCCAGCATTTT
TRBJ1-3 | 16 | - | TRBV10-1 | - | CASSDRGVGSGNTIYF | TGCGCCAGCAGTGACCGTGGAGTGGGCTCTGGAAACACCATATATTTT
TRBJ1-5 | 15 | - | TRBV6-6 | - | CASSYGQGYNQPQHF | TGTGCCAGCAGTTACGGGCAGGGGTACAATCAGCCCCAGCATTTT
TRBJ1-1 | 13 | once | TRBV5-1 | - | CASSLNLGPEAFF | TGCGCCAGCAGCTTAAATCTCGGCCCTGAAGCTTTCTTT
TRBJ2-1 | 16 | - | TRBV27 | TRBD2 | CASSSRGLAGTNEQFF | TGTGCCAGCAGTTCCCGGGGACTAGCGGGAACCAATGAGCAGTTCTTC